These 11 T cell receptor beta chains came from one sample sequenced in a study of radiotherapy plus CTLA-4 blockade in lung cancer. Clones were read by immunoSEQ multiplex PCR, and TCRdb kept only the in-frame ones, dropping some. Of around 55,000 clones listed, roughly four fifths are singletons. The material was peripheral blood, obtained from a patient treated with radiotherapy plus ipilimumab. The receptors come from a human donor with non-small cell lung cancer whose response to radiotherapy plus ipilimumab could not be evaluated.

The chain recombines TRBV19 with TRBJ1-5, with 12 bases identical to TRBD1. With 3 bases clipped from V and 7 bases from J, the junction kept 7 bases outside the gene matches. Germline V lookup: CDR1 LNHDA, CDR2 SQIVND (reference sequence). This CDR3 contains 16 residues. The CDR3 DNA is TGTGCCAGTAGTATGGCCCCGGGACAGGGGGCGCAGCCCCAGCATTTT. Translation: CASSMAPGQGAQPQHF. Together with reference TRBV19 and TRBJ1-5, the CDR3 gives the full variable domain: DGGITQSPKYLFRKEGQNVTLSCEQNLNHDAMYWYRQDPGQGLRLIYYSQIVNDFQKGDIAEGYSVSREKKESFPLTVTSAQKNPTAFYLCASSMAPGQGAQPQHFGDGTRLSIL.

The chain recombines TRBV28 with TRBJ2-1, with D hard to call. The CDR3 totals 14 residues. The germline CDR1 and CDR2 sequences are MDHEN and SYDVKM. Trimming removed 6 bases at V and 6 bases at J, with 15 bases between. Here the CDR3 reads CASRRQWRPNEQFF. The CDR3 region has the DNA TGTGCCAGCAGGCGTCAATGGCGGCCCAATGAGCAGTTCTTC.

V and J are TRBV7-2 and TRBJ2-2; 7 bases map to TRBD2. The junction had 7 bases not matched to a gene; V was cut back by 1 base and J by 8 bases. CDR3 size: 15 residues. The germline V gene has CDR1 SGHTA and CDR2 FQGNSA. The DNA for the CDR3 is TGTGCCAGCAGCTTAGACGCGGGACTACCAGGGGAGCTGTTTTTT. Translation: CASSLDAGLPGELFF.

The gene calls are TRBV6-6 and TRBJ2-1; D ambiguous. The CDR3 consists of 16 residues. Trimming cost V 4 bases and J 1 base, with 14 bases left between them. From germline, CDR1 is MNHNY and CDR2 SVGAGI (reference sequence). The DNA of the CDR3 is TGTGCCAGCAGTTCCGTACGTACCGGGTCCTACAATGAGCAGTTCTTC. Its translation is CASSSVRTGSYNEQFF.

This chain joins TRBV19 and TRBJ1-1; 8 bases map to TRBD1. This CDR3 has 13 amino acids. Germline values: CDR1 LNHDA, CDR2 SQIVND (reference sequence). With V trimmed by 4 bases and J by 11 bases, 9 bases remained unmatched. CDR3 sequence: CASSKARGLDAFF. For the CDR3, the DNA is TGTGCCAGTAGTAAGGCCAGGGGGCTCGATGCTTTCTTT.

V is TRBV6-5 and J is TRBJ2-5, with 14 bases identical to TRBD2. Germline CDR1 and CDR2: MNHEY and SVGAGI. There are 15 residues in the CDR3. Trimming at V came to 2 bases and at J to 5 bases, leaving 1 base not matched to a gene. CDR3 sequence (DNA): TGTGCCAGCAGTTACGGACTAGCGGGGGGTGAGACCCAGTACTTC. It translates to CASSYGLAGGETQYF.

The chain employs TRBV5-5 and TRBJ2-4; no reliable D call. Trimming cost V 4 bases and J 0 bases, with 11 bases left between them. The CDR3 covers 15 residues. Germline-derived CDR1 and CDR2 are SGHKS and YYEKEE (reference sequence). CDR3 DNA: TGTGCCAGCAGCGACTTCGTGGCAGCCAAAAACATTCAGTACTTC. Translation gives CASSDFVAAKNIQYF.

The V gene is TRBV6-1, the J gene TRBJ1-1; D not certain. V was cut by 7 bases and J by 5 bases, with 5 bases left in between. The germline V gene encodes CDR1 MNHNS and CDR2 SASEGT. This CDR3 is 10 amino acids long. The CDR3 DNA reads as TGTGCCAGCAAACGGACTGAAGCTTTCTTT. Translating it yields CASKRTEAFF.

J is TRBJ2-1 and V is TRBV11-2; the match to TRBD2 covers 11 bases. Losses at the gene ends were 5 bases for V and 2 bases for J; bases not matched to a gene: 2. CDR3 length equals 15 residues. CDR1 SGHAT and CDR2 FQNNGV come from the germline V gene. The CDR3 bases are TGTGCCAGCAGCCTGGGACTAGCGGCCTACAATGAGCAGTTCTTC. Its protein is CASSLGLAAYNEQFF. The full variable domain, in which reference TRBV11-2 and TRBJ2-1 provide the parts outside the CDR3, is EAGVAQSPRYKIIEKRQSVAFWCNPISGHATLYWYQQILGQGPKLLIQFQNNGVVDDSQLPKDRFSAERLKGVDSTLKIQPAKLEDSAVYLCASSLGLAAYNEQFFGPGTRLTVL.

The chain has TRBV15 and TRBJ2-4; 9 bases match TRBD1. V trimming: 4 bases; J trimming: 6 bases; junction bases outside the gene matches: 13. In germline, CDR1 is LNHNV, CDR2 YYDKDF (reference sequence). The CDR3 sequence is 17 residues long. The CDR3 sequence is CATSTLDPGQGGNIQYF. The CDR3, as DNA: TGTGCCACCAGCACTCTCGACCCGGGACAGGGAGGAAACATTCAGTACTTC.

Written as DNA, the CDR3 is TGTGCCAGCAGCTTAGGGTGGGGGGATTCAGGAAAACTGTTTTTT. Its translation is CASSLGWGDSGKLFF. The chain couples TRBV7-2 to TRBJ1-4; D possibly corresponds to TRBD1 (5 bases). Germline V gene sequence: CDR1 SGHTA, CDR2 FQGNSA. This CDR3 has 15 residues. V was shortened by 1 base and J by 10 bases, with 16 bases between the two germline ends.